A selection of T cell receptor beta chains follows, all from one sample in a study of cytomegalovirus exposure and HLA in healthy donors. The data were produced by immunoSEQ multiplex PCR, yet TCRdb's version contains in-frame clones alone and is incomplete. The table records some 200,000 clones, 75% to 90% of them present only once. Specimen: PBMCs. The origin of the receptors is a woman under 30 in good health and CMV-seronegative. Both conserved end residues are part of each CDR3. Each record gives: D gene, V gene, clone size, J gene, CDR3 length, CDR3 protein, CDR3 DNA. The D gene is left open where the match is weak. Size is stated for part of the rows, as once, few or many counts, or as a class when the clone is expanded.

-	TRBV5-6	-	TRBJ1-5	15	CASSPWGYSNQPQHF	TGTGCCAGCAGCCCTTGGGGCTATAGCAATCAGCCCCAGCATTTT
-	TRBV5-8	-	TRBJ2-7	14	CASSLTGSSYEQYF	TGTGCCAGCAGCTTGACAGGGAGCTCCTACGAGCAGTACTTC
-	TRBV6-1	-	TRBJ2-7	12	CASTDSPYEQYF	TGTGCCAGCACGGACAGCCCCTACGAGCAGTACTTC
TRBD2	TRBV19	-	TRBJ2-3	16	CASSIRLAGNTDTQYF	TGTGCCAGTAGTATCCGTCTAGCGGGGAATACAGATACGCAGTATTTT
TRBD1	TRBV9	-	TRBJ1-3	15	CASSPRTGSENTIYF	TGTGCCAGCAGCCCCCGGACAGGGTCGGAAAACACCATATATTTT
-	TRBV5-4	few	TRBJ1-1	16	CASSLPVQEANTEAFF	TGTGCCAGCAGCCTACCAGTACAGGAAGCGAACACTGAAGCTTTCTTT
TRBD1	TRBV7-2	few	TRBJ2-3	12	CASSMDRARQYF	TGTGCCAGCAGCATGGACAGGGCGAGGCAGTATTTT
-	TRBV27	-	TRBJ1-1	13	CASSPQGYTEAFF	TGTGCCAGCAGTCCCCAGGGGTACACTGAAGCTTTCTTT
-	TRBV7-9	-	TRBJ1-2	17	CASSLEAQDLSNYGYTF	TGTGCCAGCAGCTTAGAGGCCCAGGATCTCTCCAACTATGGCTACACCTTC
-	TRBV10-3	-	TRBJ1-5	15	CAISESGTGDPPQHF	TGTGCCATCAGTGAGTCAGGGACTGGGGATCCGCCCCAGCATTTT
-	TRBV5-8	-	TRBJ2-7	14	CASSWSGRTYEQYF	TGTGCCAGCAGCTGGAGCGGGCGCACCTACGAGCAGTACTTC
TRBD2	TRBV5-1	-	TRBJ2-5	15	CASSLMRRGQETQYF	TGCGCCAGCAGCTTGATGAGGCGGGGGCAAGAGACCCAGTACTTC
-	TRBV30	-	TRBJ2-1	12	CAWGRQNNEQFF	TGTGCCTGGGGTAGACAGAACAATGAGCAGTTCTTC
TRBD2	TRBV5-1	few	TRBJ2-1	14	CASRRTSDDNEQFF	TGCGCCAGCAGGAGGACTAGCGATGACAATGAGCAGTTCTTC
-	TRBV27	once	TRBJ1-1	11	CATRIGTEAFF	TGTGCCACCCGAATCGGCACTGAAGCTTTCTTT
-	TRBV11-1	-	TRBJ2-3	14	CASSTGTSTDTQYF	TGTGCCAGCAGCACCGGGACTAGCACAGATACGCAGTATTTT
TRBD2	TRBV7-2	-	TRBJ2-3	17	CASRVPGLAGGTDTQYF	TGTGCCAGCAGGGTCCCGGGACTAGCGGGGGGCACAGATACGCAGTATTTT
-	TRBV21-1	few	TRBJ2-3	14	CASSVCALTDTQYF	TGTGCCAGCAGTGTTTGCGCCCTCACAGATACGCAGTATTTT
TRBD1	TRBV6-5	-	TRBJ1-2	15	CASSSWTGINYGYTF	TGTGCCAGCAGTTCCTGGACAGGGATTAACTATGGCTACACCTTC
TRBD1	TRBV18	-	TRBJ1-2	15	CASSVQGVANYGYTF	TGTGCCAGCTCAGTTCAGGGGGTAGCTAACTATGGCTACACCTTC
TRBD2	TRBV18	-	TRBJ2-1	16	CASSPQASGNHNEQFF	TGTGCCAGCTCACCACAGGCTAGCGGGAATCACAATGAGCAGTTCTTC
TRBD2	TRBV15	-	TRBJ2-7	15	CATRQELAAHYEQYF	TGTGCCACCAGGCAAGAACTAGCGGCGCATTACGAGCAGTACTTC
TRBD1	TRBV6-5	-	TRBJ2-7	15	CASTKSGTGSYEQYF	TGTGCCAGCACCAAGTCCGGGACAGGGAGCTACGAGCAGTACTTC
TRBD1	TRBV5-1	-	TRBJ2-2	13	CASSAGQGGELFF	TGCGCCAGCAGCGCAGGACAGGGGGGGGAGCTGTTTTTT
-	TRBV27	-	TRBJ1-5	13	CASSFSVTQPQHF	TGTGCCAGCAGTTTCTCAGTAACTCAGCCCCAGCATTTT
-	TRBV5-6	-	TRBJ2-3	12	CASSSPMDTQYF	TGTGCCAGCAGCTCCCCAATGGATACGCAGTATTTT
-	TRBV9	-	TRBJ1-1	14	CASSVEGGGARAFF	TGTGCCAGCAGCGTAGAGGGCGGGGGGGCTAGAGCTTTCTTT
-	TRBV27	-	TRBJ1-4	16	CASSPLRVATNEKLFF	TGTGCCAGCAGTCCCCTACGGGTTGCAACTAATGAAAAACTGTTTTTT
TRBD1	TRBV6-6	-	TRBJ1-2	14	CASSQTGTNYGYTF	TGTGCCAGCAGTCAGACAGGGACTAACTATGGCTACACCTTC
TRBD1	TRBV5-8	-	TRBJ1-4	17	CASGSQEDRATNEKLFF	TGTGCCAGCGGATCCCAAGAAGACAGGGCCACTAATGAAAAACTGTTTTTT
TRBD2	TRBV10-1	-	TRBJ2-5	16	CASSVGGAGRQETQYF	TGCGCCAGCAGTGTAGGTGGAGCGGGGCGGCAAGAGACCCAGTACTTC
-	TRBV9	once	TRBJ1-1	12	CASSVAGTEAFF	TGTGCCAGCAGCGTAGCGGGCACTGAAGCTTTCTTT
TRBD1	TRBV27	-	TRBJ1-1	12	CASGTGGTEAFF	TGTGCCAGTGGGACAGGCGGCACTGAAGCTTTCTTT
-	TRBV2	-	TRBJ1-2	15	CADRTRRPGSYGYTF	TGTGCCGACAGAACGAGGCGCCCGGGCTCCTATGGCTACACCTTC
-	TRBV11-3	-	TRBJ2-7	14	CASSLGQGIYEQYF	TGTGCCAGCAGCTTAGGGCAGGGGATCTACGAGCAGTACTTC
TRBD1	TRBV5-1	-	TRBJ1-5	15	CASSSTGGAGQPQHF	TGCGCCAGCAGCTCGACAGGGGGCGCAGGGCAGCCCCAGCATTTT
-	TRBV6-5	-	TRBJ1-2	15	CASSHPPEGIYGYTF	TGTGCCAGCAGCCATCCCCCGGAGGGGATTTATGGCTACACCTTC
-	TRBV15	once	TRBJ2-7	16	CATSRDPTGLGLLLYF	TGTGCCACCAGCAGAGATCCGACAGGGCTGGGACTTTTGCTGTACTTC
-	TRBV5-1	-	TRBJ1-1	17	CASSLAGALPGNTEAFF	TGCGCCAGCAGCTTGGCGGGAGCTCTACCGGGGAACACTGAAGCTTTCTTT
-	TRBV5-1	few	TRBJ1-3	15	CASSSGGSSGNTIYF	TGCGCCAGCAGTTCCGGGGGGAGCTCTGGAAACACCATATATTTT
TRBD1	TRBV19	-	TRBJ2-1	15	CASSPGTGGYVEQFF	TGTGCCAGTAGTCCTGGGACAGGGGGCTATGTTGAGCAGTTCTTC
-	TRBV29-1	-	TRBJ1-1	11	CSVVPLSEAFF	TGCAGCGTTGTTCCGCTATCTGAAGCTTTCTTT
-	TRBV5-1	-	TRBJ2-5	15	CASNPVAVIQETQYF	TGCGCCAGCAACCCAGTAGCGGTGATACAAGAGACCCAGTACTTC
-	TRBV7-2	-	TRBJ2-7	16	CASSLGGTSSTYEQYF	TGTGCCAGCAGCTTAGGGGGTACTTCTAGCACCTACGAGCAGTACTTC
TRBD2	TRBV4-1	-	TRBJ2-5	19	CASSQELGFGGGARETQYF	TGCGCCAGCAGCCAAGAATTAGGGTTCGGCGGGGGGGCTCGAGAGACCCAGTACTTC
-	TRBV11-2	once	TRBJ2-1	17	CASSLVLSGGGHNEQFF	TGTGCCAGCAGCTTAGTTCTGAGTGGGGGAGGCCACAATGAGCAGTTCTTC
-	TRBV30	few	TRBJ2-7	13	CAWKEDQDYEQYF	TGTGCCTGGAAAGAAGATCAGGACTACGAGCAGTACTTC
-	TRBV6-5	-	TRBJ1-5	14	CASSYRRSNQPQHF	TGTGCCAGCAGTTATCGGAGGAGCAATCAGCCCCAGCATTTT
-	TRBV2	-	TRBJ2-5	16	CASSEGAGSPKETQYF	TGTGCCAGCAGTGAAGGAGCAGGGTCCCCCAAAGAGACCCAGTACTTC
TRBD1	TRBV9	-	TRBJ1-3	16	CASSPLGQEPGNTIYF	TGTGCCAGCAGCCCCCTAGGACAGGAACCCGGGAACACCATATATTTT
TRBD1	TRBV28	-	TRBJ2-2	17	CASSLSIQGVTTGELFF	TGTGCCAGCAGCCTGTCAATCCAGGGGGTGACCACCGGGGAGCTGTTTTTT
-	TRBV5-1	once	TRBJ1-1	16	CASGRGTILGNTEAFF	TGCGCCAGCGGGAGAGGGACTATTCTGGGGAACACTGAAGCTTTCTTT
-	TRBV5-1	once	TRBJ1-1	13	CASRGQTNTEAFF	TGCGCCAGCAGGGGCCAGACAAACACTGAAGCTTTCTTT
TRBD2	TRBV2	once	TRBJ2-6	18	CASSGLAGLISGANVLTF	TGTGCCAGCAGTGGACTAGCGGGTCTTATATCTGGGGCCAACGTCCTGACTTTC
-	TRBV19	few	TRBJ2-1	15	CASSIGATGFNEQFF	TGTGCCAGTAGTATAGGGGCAACAGGGTTCAATGAGCAGTTCTTC